The 10 T cell receptor beta chains reported below all come from one sample, sequenced in a study of Ad26.COV2.S vaccination and SARS-CoV-2 variants. Produced via immunoSEQ multiplex PCR; TCRdb's table is partial and in-frame only. The sample lists 300,000 to 400,000 clones, around 92% occurring once. The starting material was peripheral blood, obtained after recovery from COVID-19. The source of these receptors is a human donor who had recovered from COVID-19.

The V and J genes are TRBV3-1 (or the pseudogene TRBV3-2) and TRBJ2-2; 10 nucleotides agree with TRBD2. The CDR3 is 17 amino acids. The ends lost 1 base at V and 6 bases at J; junction bases unmatched: 8. Per the germline V gene, CDR1 is LGHDT and CDR2 is YNNKEL (reference sequence). CDR3 DNA sequence: TGTGCCAGCAGCCAAGGATTCAGCGGGGGGGCCCCCGGGGAGCTGTTTTTT. Translated, it gives CASSQGFSGGAPGELFF.

The chain has TRBV14 and TRBJ1-1, with D hard to call. The CDR3 extends over 12 amino acids. CDR1 and CDR2 from the germline V gene are SGHDN and FVKESK. The V end was cut by 4 bases, the J end by 0 bases, with 3 bases between. The CDR3 region is CASSRLNTEAFF. As DNA, the CDR3 is TGTGCCAGCAGCCGGCTGAACACTGAAGCTTTCTTT.

The chain has TRBV6-5 and TRBJ2-1, with 7 bases aligning to TRBD1. The CDR3 contains 14 residues. CDR1 is MNHEY, CDR2 SVGAGI, per germline. V lost 5 bases to trimming and J lost 5 bases; unmatched junction nucleotides: 6. The CDR3 reads CASSNPDRDNEQFF. CDR3 DNA sequence: TGTGCCAGCAGTAACCCTGACAGGGACAATGAGCAGTTCTTC.

The chain joins TRBV19 to TRBJ1-2; D is perhaps TRBD1 (6 bases). V gave up 6 bases and J gave up 5 bases, with 16 bases separating them. CDR1 is LNHDA and CDR2 is SQIVND in the germline V gene (reference sequence). The CDR3 is 14 amino acids. The CDR3 nucleotides read TGTGCCAGTAGAGAGGACAGCGAGTTTTATGGCTACACCTTC. This encodes CASREDSEFYGYTF.

J is TRBJ1-2 and V is TRBV20-1; maybe TRBD1 (6 bases). The CDR3 contains 11 residues. Between the trimmed V and J ends, which lost 5 bases and 7 bases, there was a span of 11 bases. The V gene's germline CDR1 is DFQATT and CDR2 SNEGSKA (reference sequence). The CDR3 sequence is CSASGQFGYTF. In DNA form, the CDR3 reads TGCAGTGCTTCGGGACAATTTGGCTACACCTTC.

Only one count was recorded for this clone. V gene TRBV20-1 combines with J gene TRBJ1-5; D not certain. The V gene's germline CDR1 is DFQATT and CDR2 SNEGSKA (reference sequence). Trimming shortened V by 3 bases and J by 3 bases, and 6 bases separated the two germline ends. The CDR3 totals 12 residues. CDR3 sequence: CSASSLNQPQHF. DNA for the CDR3: TGCAGTGCTAGTAGCCTCAATCAGCCCCAGCATTTT.

The chain carries TRBV5-6 and TRBJ2-7; 12 bases line up with TRBD1. The CDR3 is made up of 13 amino acids. The ends lost 4 bases at V and 10 bases at J; junction bases unmatched: 6. Looked up from germline, CDR1 is SGHDT and CDR2 is YYEEEE. CDR3 DNA sequence: TGTGCCAGCAGCAACCGGGACAGGGGGCATCAGTACTTC. It codes for CASSNRDRGHQYF.

The chain joins TRBV7-9 to TRBJ2-6, with no clear D. Trimming removed 5 bases from V and 1 base from J, with 6 bases in between. The CDR3 loop spans 14 amino acids. Germline CDR1 and CDR2: SEHNR and FQNEAQ (reference sequence). The CDR3 protein is CASSHSSGANVLTF. The CDR3 DNA reads TGTGCCAGCAGCCACTCTTCTGGGGCCAACGTCCTGACTTTC.

The rearrangement uses TRBV19 and TRBJ1-2; D is possibly TRBD1 (6 bases). Germline CDR1 and CDR2: LNHDA and SQIVND (reference sequence). V was cut by 5 bases and J by 0 bases, with 13 bases left in between. This CDR3 has 15 amino acids. CDR3 coding DNA: TGTGCCAGTAGTCCCCGGGACACCTCTAACTATGGCTACACCTTC. This encodes CASSPRDTSNYGYTF.

The CDR3 is CASSHAPTRAYNEQFF. The DNA of the CDR3 is TGTGCCAGCAGCCATGCTCCGACCCGGGCCTACAATGAGCAGTTCTTC. The chain combines TRBV3-1 (or the pseudogene TRBV3-2) with TRBJ2-1; D is undetermined. The CDR3 consists of 16 residues. In germline, CDR1 is LGHDT, CDR2 YNNKEL (reference sequence). The V gene lost 3 bases and the J gene lost 2 bases, with 14 bases spanning the gap.